These T cell receptor beta chains were read from a single sample in a study of CD8 T cells in ankylosing spondylitis. MiXCR, run by TCRdb on the 5' RACE reads, gives a single entry per CDR3 protein. The profile shows around 230,000 distinct CDR3 sequences, 8% to 9.5% of them singletons. The sample comprised blood, either unsorted or a sorted T cell fraction (not recorded which). The receptors originated from a male donor with ankylosing spondylitis or in good health (not recorded which). The CDR3 runs from the conserved cysteine through the conserved F or W. The order of the fields is J gene, V gene, CDR3 protein.

TRBJ1-2	TRBV5-4	CASSSGQGANGYTF
TRBJ2-1	TRBV20-1	CSARAGTSGRNEQFF
TRBJ2-7	TRBV20-1	CSARVQGATYEQYF
TRBJ1-2	TRBV12-3/TRBV12-4	CASSEDSLRGYTF
TRBJ2-3	TRBV7-8	CASSSPPRDRVFDTQYF
TRBJ1-1	TRBV7-9	CASSLPPGDRGIEAFF
TRBJ1-2	TRBV7-2	CASIPGPLMGGYTF
TRBJ2-1	TRBV15	CATSRDVGGVEFF
TRBJ2-1	TRBV20-1	CSARGPQAGVEQFF
TRBJ2-2	TRBV24-1	CATSDPKREGHTGELFF
TRBJ1-6	TRBV6-5	CASSYSGTDLHF
TRBJ2-5	TRBV28	CASSLLVGGVQETQYF
TRBJ2-5	TRBV12-3/TRBV12-4	CASSLRGMGTQYF
TRBJ2-1	TRBV24-1	CATSERTARGVNEQFF
TRBJ2-3	TRBV29-1	CSVELPSGDLDTQYF
TRBJ1-1	TRBV20-1	CSAGQMNTEAFF
TRBJ2-3	TRBV20-1	CSAPGTGGTDTQYF
TRBJ1-3	TRBV30	CAWSRQSNTIYF
TRBJ2-7	TRBV6-1	CASSEWSGLVSYEQYF
TRBJ1-1	TRBV27	CASGSGSPGTEAFF
TRBJ2-7	TRBV7-9	CASSYLGGEQYF
TRBJ2-2	TRBV5-1	CASSPDRGGAGELFF
TRBJ2-2	TRBV25-1	CASSEWLGQNTGELFF
TRBJ1-5	TRBV30	CAWSAGLVGGNQPQHF
TRBJ2-3	TRBV29-1	CSVPRDRRSTDTQYF
TRBJ1-2	TRBV12-3/TRBV12-4	CASSLRLVDFNYGYTF
TRBJ2-2	TRBV30	CAWKRGPNTGELFF
TRBJ2-2	TRBV29-1	CSVLRQGINTGELFF